The present entry profiles one T cell receptor beta chain with its context. Antigen: not known. This entry comes from a study of blood T cells in healthy people across ages. Study in general: About one barcoded beta molecule per two T cells was captured by template switching. Study-wide points: As age increased, TCR beta diversity per million T cells fell in a roughly linear fashion. It was found that TCR beta diversity correlated strongly with the percentage of naive T cells.

Each of the donors had approximately 10 milliliters of peripheral blood drawn into EDTA-treated Vacutainer tubes. Germline CDR1 is SNHLY and CDR2 is FYNNEI. The CDR3 runs 15 residues. J gave up 4 bases and V 8 bases, and 10 bases lay outside the gene matches. Alongside a J-beta primer mix, a sample-barcoded 5' primer served in a second PCR lasting 7 to 11 cycles. In TCRdb, the 5' RACE reads were re-called with MiXCR into one record per CDR3 protein. The table lists roughly 500,000 distinct CDR3 sequences, more than 20% of them singletons. Another study also made use of these data, one on T cells of mothers and their children.

The sequencing sample was made of blood. The sequence derives from a boy under 18 in good health. The rearrangement joins TRBV2 to TRBJ2-5, with TRBD1 matching over 10 bases. The CDR3 protein is CASHPGQGKRETQYF. The CDR3 DNA is TGTGCCAGCCATCCGGGACAGGGGAAAAGAGAGACCCAGTACTTC.